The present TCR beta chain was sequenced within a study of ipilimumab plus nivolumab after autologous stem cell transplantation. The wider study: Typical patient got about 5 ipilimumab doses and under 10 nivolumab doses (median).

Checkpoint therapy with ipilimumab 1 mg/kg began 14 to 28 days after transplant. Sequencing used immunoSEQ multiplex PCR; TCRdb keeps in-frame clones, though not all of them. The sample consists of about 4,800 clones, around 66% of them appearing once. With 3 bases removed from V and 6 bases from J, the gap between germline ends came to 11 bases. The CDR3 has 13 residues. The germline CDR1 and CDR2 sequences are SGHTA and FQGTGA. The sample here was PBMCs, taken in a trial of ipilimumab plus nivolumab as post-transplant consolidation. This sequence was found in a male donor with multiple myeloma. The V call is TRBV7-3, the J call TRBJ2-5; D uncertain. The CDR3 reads CASSFDLEKTQYF. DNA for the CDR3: TGTGCCAGCAGCTTCGACTTGGAGAAGACCCAGTACTTC.